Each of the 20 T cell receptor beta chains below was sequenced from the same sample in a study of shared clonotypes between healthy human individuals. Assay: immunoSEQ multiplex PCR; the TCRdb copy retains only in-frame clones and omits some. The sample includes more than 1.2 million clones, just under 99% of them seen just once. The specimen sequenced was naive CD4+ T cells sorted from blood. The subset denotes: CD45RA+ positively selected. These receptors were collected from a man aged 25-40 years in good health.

The CDR3 region is CATADRESETQYF. Here the CDR3 DNA reads TGTGCCACCGCCGACAGGGAATCCGAGACCCAGTACTTC. V usage is TRBV18 and J usage is TRBJ2-5, with 7 bases fitting TRBD1. The CDR3 spans 13 residues. Germline V gene lookup returns CDR1 KGHSH and CDR2 LQKENI. V lost 10 bases and J lost 5; bases outside the gene matches: 10.

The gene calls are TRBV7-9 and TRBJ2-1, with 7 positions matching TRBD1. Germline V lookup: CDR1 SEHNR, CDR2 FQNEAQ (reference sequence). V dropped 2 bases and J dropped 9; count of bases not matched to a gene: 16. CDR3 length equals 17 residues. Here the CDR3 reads CASSLRPNRGMGSEQFF. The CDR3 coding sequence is TGTGCCAGCAGCTTACGTCCGAACAGGGGAATGGGTAGTGAGCAGTTCTTC.

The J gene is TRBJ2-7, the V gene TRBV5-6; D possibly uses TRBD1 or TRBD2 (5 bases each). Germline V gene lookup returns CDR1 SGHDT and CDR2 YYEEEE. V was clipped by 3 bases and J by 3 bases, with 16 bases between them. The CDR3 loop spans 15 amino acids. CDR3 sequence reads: CASSSWDPKFYEQYF. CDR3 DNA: TGTGCCAGCAGCTCTTGGGACCCGAAATTCTACGAGCAGTACTTC. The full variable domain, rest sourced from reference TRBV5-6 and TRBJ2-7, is DAGVTQSPTHLIKTRGQQVTLRCSPKSGHDTVSWYQQALGQGPQFIFQYYEEEERQRGNFPDRFSGHQFPNYSSELNVNALLLGDSALYLCASSSWDPKFYEQYFGPGTRLTVT.

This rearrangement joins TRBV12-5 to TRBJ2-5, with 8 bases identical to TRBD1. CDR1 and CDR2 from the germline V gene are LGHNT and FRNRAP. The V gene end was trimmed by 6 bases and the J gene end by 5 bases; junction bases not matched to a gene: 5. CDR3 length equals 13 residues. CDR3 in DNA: TGTGCTAGTGGGTCGACAGGGGCCGAGACCCAGTACTTC. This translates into CASGSTGAETQYF.

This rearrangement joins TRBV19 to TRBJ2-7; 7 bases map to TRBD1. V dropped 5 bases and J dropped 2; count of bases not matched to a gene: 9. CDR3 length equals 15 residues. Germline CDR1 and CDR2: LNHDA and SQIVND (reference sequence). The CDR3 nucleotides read TGTGCCAGTAGTCCTGGACAGGTAACTCCCTACGAGCAGTACTTC. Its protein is CASSPGQVTPYEQYF.

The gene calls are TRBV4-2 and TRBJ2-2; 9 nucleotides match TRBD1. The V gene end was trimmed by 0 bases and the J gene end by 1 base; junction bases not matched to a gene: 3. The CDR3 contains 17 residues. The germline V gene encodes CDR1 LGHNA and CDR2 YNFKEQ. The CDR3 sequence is CASSQDPTGGNTGELFF. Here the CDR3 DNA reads TGTGCCAGCAGCCAAGACCCGACAGGGGGGAACACCGGGGAGCTGTTTTTT.

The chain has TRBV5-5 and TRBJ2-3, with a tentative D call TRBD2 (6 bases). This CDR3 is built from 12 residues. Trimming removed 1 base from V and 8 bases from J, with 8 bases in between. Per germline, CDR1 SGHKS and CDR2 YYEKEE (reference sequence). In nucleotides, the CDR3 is TGTGCCAGCAGCTTGCTGGGGGGTACGCAGTATTTT. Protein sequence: CASSLLGGTQYF. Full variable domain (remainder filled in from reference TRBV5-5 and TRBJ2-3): DAGVTQSPTHLIKTRGQQVTLRCSPISGHKSVSWYQQVLGQGPQFIFQYYEKEERGRGNFPDRFSARQFPNYSSELNVNALLLGDSALYLCASSLLGGTQYFGPGTRLTVL.

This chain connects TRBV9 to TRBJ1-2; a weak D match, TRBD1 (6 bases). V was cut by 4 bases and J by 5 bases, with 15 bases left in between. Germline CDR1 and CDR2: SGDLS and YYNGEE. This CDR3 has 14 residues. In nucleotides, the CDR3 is TGTGCCAGCAGCTCCCGGGGGGGCTGGTATGGCTACACCTTC. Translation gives CASSSRGGWYGYTF. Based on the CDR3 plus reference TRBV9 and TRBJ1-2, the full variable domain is DSGVTQTPKHLITATGQRVTLRCSPRSGDLSVYWYQQSLDQGLQFLIQYYNGEERAKGNILERFSAQQFPDLHSELNLSSLELGDSALYFCASSSRGGWYGYTFGSGTRLTVV.

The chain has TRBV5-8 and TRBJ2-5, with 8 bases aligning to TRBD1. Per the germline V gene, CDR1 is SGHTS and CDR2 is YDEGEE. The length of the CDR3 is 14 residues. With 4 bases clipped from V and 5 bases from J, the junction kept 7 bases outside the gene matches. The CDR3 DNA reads TGTGCCAGCAGCCGCGGACAGGGTGGGGAGACCCAGTACTTC. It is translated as CASSRGQGGETQYF. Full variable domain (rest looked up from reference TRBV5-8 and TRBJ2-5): EAGVTQSPTHLIKTRGQQATLRCSPISGHTSVYWYQQALGLGLQFLLWYDEGEERNRGNFPPRFSGRQFPNYSSELNVNALELEDSALYLCASSRGQGGETQYFGPGTRLLVL.

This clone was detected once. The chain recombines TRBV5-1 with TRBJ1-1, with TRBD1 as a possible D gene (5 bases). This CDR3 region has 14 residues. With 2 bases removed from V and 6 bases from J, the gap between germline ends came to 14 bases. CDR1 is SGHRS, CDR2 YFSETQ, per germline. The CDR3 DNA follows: TGCGCCAGCAGCTTTTGGGGGGGAACCGCTGAAGCTTTCTTT. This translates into CASSFWGGTAEAFF. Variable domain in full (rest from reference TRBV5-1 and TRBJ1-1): KAGVTQTPRYLIKTRGQQVTLSCSPISGHRSVSWYQQTPGQGLQFLFEYFSETQRNKGNFPGRFSGRQFSNSRSEMNVSTLELGDSALYLCASSFWGGTAEAFFGQGTRLTVV.

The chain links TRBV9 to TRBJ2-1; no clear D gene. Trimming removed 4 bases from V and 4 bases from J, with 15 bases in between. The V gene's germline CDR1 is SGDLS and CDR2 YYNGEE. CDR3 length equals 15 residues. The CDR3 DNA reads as TGTGCCAGCAGCCTCGACCGTGGTGGGTACAATGAGCAGTTCTTC. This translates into CASSLDRGGYNEQFF.

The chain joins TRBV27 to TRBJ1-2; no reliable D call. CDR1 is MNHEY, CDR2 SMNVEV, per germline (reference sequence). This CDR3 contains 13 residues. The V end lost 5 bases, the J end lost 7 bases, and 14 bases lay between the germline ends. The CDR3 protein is CASSDPRRGGYTF. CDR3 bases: TGTGCCAGCAGTGACCCCCGCCGGGGTGGCTACACCTTC.

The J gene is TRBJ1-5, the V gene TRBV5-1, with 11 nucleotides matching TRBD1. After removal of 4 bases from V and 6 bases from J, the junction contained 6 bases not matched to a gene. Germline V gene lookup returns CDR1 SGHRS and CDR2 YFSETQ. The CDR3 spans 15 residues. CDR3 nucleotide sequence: TGCGCCAGCAGCCCTGGGACAGGGGGACGTCAGCCCCAGCATTTT. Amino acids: CASSPGTGGRQPQHF.

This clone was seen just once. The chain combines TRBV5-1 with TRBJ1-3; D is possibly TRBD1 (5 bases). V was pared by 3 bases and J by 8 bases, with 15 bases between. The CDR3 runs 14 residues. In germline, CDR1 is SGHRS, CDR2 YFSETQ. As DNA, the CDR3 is TGCGCCAGCAGCTCACAGGCCCCGGGAGACACCATATATTTT. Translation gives CASSSQAPGDTIYF.

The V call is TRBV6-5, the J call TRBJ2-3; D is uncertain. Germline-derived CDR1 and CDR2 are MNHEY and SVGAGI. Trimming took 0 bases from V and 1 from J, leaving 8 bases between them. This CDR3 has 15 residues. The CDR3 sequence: CASSYSYSGTDTQYF. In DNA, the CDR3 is TGTGCCAGCAGTTACTCGTACTCAGGCACAGATACGCAGTATTTT.

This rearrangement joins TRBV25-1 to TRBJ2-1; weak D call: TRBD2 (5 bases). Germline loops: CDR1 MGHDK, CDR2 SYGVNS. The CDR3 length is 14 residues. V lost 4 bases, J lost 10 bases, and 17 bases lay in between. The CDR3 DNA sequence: TGTGCCAGCAGTGGCGGGTCGGGATTTGGGGAGCAGTTCTTC. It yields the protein CASSGGSGFGEQFF. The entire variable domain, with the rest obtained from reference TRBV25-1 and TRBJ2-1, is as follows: EADIYQTPRYLVIGTGKKITLECSQTMGHDKMYWYQQDPGMELHLIHYSYGVNSTEKGDLSSESTVSRIRTEHFPLTLESARPSHTSQYLCASSGGSGFGEQFFGPGTRLTVL.

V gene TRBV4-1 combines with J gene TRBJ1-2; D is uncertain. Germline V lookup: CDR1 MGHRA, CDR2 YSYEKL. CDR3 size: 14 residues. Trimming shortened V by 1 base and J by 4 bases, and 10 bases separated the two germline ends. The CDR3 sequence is CASSQVSRTYGYTF. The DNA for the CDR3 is TGCGCCAGCAGCCAAGTAAGCAGGACCTATGGCTACACCTTC.

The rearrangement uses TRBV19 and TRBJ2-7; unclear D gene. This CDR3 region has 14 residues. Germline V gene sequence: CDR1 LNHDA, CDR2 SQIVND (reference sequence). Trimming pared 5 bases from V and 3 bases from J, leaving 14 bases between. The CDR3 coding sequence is TGTGCCAGTAGTGGCTCCTCCCAGATCTACGAGCAGTACTTC. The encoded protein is CASSGSSQIYEQYF.

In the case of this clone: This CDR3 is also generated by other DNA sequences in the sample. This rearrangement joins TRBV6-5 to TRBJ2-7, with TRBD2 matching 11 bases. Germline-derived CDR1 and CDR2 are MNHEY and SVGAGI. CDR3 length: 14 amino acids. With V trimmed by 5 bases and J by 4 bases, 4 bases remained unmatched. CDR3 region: CASSPGTSGYEQYF. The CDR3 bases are TGTGCCAGCAGTCCCGGGACTAGCGGATACGAGCAGTACTTC.

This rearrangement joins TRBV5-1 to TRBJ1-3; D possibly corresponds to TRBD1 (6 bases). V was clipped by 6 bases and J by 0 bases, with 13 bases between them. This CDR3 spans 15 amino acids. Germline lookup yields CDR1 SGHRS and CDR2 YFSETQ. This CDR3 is CASMPGEASGNTIYF. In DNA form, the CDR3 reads TGCGCCAGCATGCCAGGGGAGGCCTCTGGAAACACCATATATTTT.